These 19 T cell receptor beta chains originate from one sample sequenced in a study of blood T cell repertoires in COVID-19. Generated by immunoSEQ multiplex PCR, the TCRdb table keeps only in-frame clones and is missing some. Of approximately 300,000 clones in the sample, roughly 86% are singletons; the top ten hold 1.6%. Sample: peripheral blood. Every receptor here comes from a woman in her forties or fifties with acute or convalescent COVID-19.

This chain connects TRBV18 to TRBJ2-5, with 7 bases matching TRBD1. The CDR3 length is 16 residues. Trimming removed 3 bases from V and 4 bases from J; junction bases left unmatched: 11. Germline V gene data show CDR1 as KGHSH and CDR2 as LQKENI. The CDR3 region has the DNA TGTGCCAGCTCACCGATTCCACAGGGGTTATCAGAGACCCAGTACTTC. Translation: CASSPIPQGLSETQYF. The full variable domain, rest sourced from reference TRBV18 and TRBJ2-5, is NAGVMQNPRHLVRRRGQEARLRCSPMKGHSHVYWYRQLPEEGLKFMVYLQKENIIDESGMPKERFSAEFPKEGPSILRIQQVVRGDSAAYFCASSPIPQGLSETQYFGPGTRLLVL.

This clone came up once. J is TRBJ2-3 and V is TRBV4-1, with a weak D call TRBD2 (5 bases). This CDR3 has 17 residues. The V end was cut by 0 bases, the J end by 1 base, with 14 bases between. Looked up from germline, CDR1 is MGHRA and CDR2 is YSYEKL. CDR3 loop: CASSQEVAPLGTDTQYF. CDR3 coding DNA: TGCGCCAGCAGCCAAGAGGTAGCGCCCCTGGGCACAGATACGCAGTATTTT.

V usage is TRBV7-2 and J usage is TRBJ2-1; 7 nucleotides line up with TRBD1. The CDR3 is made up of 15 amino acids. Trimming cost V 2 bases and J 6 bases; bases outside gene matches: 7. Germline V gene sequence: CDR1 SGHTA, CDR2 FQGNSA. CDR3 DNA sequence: TGTGCCAGCAGCTTAATGGGACAGCCGAGCAATGAGCAGTTCTTC. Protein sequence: CASSLMGQPSNEQFF. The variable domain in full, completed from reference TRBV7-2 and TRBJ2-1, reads GAGVSQSPSNKVTEKGKDVELRCDPISGHTALYWYRQSLGQGLEFLIYFQGNSAPDKSGLPSDRFSAERTGGSVSTLTIQRTQQEDSAVYLCASSLMGQPSNEQFFGPGTRLTVL.

The DNA for the CDR3 is TGTGCCAGCAAACGGGACATTTCTTATTCCGAGCAGTACTTC. Translated: CASKRDISYSEQYF. This rearrangement joins TRBV2 to TRBJ2-7, with D possibly being TRBD1 (6 bases). The CDR3 sequence is 14 residues long. CDR1 SNHLY and CDR2 FYNNEI come from the germline V gene. V was trimmed by 7 bases and J by 6 bases, leaving 19 bases between them.

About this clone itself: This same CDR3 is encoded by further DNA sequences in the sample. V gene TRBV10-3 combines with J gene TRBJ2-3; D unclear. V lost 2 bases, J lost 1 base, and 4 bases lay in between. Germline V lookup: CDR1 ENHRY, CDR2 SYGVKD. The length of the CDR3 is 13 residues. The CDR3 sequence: CAISEGGTDTQYF. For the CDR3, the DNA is TGTGCCATCAGTGAGGGAGGCACAGATACGCAGTATTTT.

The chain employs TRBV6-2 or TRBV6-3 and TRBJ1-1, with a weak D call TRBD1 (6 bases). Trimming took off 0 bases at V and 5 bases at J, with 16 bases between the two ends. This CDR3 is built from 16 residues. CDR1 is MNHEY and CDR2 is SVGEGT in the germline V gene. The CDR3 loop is CASSYSMVGGGTEAFF. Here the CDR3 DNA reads TGTGCCAGCAGTTACTCAATGGTAGGGGGAGGGACTGAAGCTTTCTTT.

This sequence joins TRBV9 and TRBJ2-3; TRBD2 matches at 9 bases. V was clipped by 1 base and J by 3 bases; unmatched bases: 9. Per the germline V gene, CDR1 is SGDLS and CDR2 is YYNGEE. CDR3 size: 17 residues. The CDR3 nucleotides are TGTGCCAGCAGCGTATCGGTAGCGGGAGTTTCAACAGATACGCAGTATTTT. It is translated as CASSVSVAGVSTDTQYF. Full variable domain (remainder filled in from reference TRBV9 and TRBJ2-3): DSGVTQTPKHLITATGQRVTLRCSPRSGDLSVYWYQQSLDQGLQFLIQYYNGEERAKGNILERFSAQQFPDLHSELNLSSLELGDSALYFCASSVSVAGVSTDTQYFGPGTRLTVL.

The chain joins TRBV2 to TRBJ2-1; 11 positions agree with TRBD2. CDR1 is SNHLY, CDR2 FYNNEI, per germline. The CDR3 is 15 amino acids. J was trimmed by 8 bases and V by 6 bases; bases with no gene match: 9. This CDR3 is CASSTASGRRYEQFF. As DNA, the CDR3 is TGTGCCAGCAGCACAGCTAGCGGGAGGCGTTATGAGCAGTTCTTC.

CDR3 in amino acids: CASSYGEQYF. In DNA form, the CDR3 reads TGTGCCAGCAGTTACGGCGAGCAGTACTTC. The chain links TRBV28 to TRBJ2-7; D unresolved. The CDR3 covers 10 residues. The germline V gene has CDR1 MDHEN and CDR2 SYDVKM. V shed 4 bases and J shed 6 bases, with 4 bases lying between them. Complete variable domain (other parts from reference TRBV28 and TRBJ2-7): DVKVTQSSRYLVKRTGEKVFLECVQDMDHENMFWYRQDPGLGLRLIYFSYDVKMKEKGDIPEGYSVSREKKERFSLILESASTNQTSMYLCASSYGEQYFGPGTRLTVT.

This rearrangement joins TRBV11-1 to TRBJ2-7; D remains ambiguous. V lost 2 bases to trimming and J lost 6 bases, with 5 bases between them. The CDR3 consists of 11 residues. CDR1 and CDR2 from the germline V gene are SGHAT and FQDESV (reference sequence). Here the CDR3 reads CASSLSSEQYF. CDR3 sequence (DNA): TGTGCCAGCAGCTTATCTTCCGAGCAGTACTTC.

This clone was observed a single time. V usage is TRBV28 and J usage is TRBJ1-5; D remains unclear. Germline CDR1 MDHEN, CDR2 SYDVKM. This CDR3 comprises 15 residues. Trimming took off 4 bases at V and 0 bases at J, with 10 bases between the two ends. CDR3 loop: CASSSPADSNQPQHF. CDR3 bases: TGTGCCAGCAGTTCCCCGGCGGATAGCAATCAGCCCCAGCATTTT. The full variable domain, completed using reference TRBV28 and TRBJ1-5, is DVKVTQSSRYLVKRTGEKVFLECVQDMDHENMFWYRQDPGLGLRLIYFSYDVKMKEKGDIPEGYSVSREKKERFSLILESASTNQTSMYLCASSSPADSNQPQHFGDGTRLSIL.

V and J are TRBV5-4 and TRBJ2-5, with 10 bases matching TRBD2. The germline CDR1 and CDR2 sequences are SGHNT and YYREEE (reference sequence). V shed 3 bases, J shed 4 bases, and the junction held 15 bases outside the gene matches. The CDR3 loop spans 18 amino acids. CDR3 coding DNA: TGTGCCAGCAGCTCCGAAATATTACTAGCGGGAAGTAGAGAGACCCAGTACTTC. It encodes CASSSEILLAGSRETQYF.

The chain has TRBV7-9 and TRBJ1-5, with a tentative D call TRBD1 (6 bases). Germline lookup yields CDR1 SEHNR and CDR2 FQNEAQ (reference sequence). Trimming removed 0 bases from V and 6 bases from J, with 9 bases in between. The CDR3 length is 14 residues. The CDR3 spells CASSLATGSQPQHF. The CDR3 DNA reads TGTGCCAGCAGCTTAGCAACAGGGAGTCAGCCCCAGCATTTT.

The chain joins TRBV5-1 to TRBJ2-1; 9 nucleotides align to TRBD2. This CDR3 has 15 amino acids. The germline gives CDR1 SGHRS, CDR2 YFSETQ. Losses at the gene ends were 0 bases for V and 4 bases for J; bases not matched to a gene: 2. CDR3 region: CASSLGLAVYNEQFF. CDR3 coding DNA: TGCGCCAGCAGCTTGGGACTAGCGGTATACAATGAGCAGTTCTTC.

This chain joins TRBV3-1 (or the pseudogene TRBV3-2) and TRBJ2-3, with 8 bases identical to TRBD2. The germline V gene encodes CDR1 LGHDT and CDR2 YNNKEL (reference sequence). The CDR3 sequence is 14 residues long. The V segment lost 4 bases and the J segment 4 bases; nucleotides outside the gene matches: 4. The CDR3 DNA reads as TGTGCCAGCAGCCCTGGACTAGCTGCAGATACGCAGTATTTT. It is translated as CASSPGLAADTQYF.

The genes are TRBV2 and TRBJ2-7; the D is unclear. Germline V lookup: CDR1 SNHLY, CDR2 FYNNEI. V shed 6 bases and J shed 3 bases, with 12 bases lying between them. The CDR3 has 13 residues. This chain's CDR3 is CASRRDEDYEQYF. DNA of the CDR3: TGTGCCAGCAGGAGAGACGAGGACTACGAGCAGTACTTC.

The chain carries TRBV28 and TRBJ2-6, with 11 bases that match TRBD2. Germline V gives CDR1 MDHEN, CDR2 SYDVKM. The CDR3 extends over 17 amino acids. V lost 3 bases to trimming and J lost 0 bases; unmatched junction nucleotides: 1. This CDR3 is CASSFGTSGSGANVLTF. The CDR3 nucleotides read TGTGCCAGCAGTTTTGGGACTAGCGGCTCTGGGGCCAACGTCCTGACTTTC.

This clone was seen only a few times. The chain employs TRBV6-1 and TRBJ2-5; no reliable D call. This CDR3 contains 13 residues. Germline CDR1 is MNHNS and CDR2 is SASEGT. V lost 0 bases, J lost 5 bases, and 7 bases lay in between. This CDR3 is CASSEAPPETQYF. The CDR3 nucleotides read TGTGCCAGCAGTGAAGCCCCTCCCGAGACCCAGTACTTC.

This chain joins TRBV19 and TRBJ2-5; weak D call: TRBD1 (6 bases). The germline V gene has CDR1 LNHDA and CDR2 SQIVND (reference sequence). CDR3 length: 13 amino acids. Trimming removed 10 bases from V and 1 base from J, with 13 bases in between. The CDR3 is CATKGVGQETQYF. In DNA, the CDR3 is TGTGCCACCAAGGGGGTCGGCCAAGAGACCCAGTACTTC.